This passage covers 5 T cell receptor beta chains from one sample sequenced in a study of Ad26.COV2.S vaccination and SARS-CoV-2 variants. The repertoire was sequenced with immunoSEQ multiplex PCR; TCRdb's copy has only in-frame clones and lacks some. The table shows 440,000 or so clones, with 90% occurring only once. Noted treatment: about 20 received Ad26.COV2.S at low or high dose, single or two shots; 5 received placebo; per-sample allocation not given. Samples came from day 63 after the first vaccine or placebo injection. The specimen comprised peripheral blood, sampled in a trial of Ad26.COV2.S vaccine versus placebo. The receptors derive from a person between 18 and 65 years old who received the Ad26.COV2.S COVID-19 vaccine or a placebo.

This chain uses TRBV7-6 with TRBJ2-4, with D unclear. There are 14 residues in the CDR3. Deletions cut 2 bases from V and 0 bases from J, with 5 bases between. CDR1 and CDR2 from the germline V gene are SGHVS and FNYEAQ. CDR3 nucleotides: TGTGCCAGCAGCTTAACAGCAGCCAAAAACATTCAGTACTTC. Encoded protein: CASSLTAAKNIQYF.

The chain links TRBV5-1 to TRBJ2-7; 7 bases align to TRBD1. CDR1 and CDR2 (germline): SGHRS, YFSETQ. The CDR3 sequence is 15 residues long. The V gene end was trimmed by 0 bases and the J gene end by 6 bases; junction bases not matched to a gene: 9. DNA of the CDR3: TGCGCCAGCAGCTTGGGGGGTGGACAGGACAGCGAGCAGTACTTC. Translating it yields CASSLGGGQDSEQYF.

The chain carries TRBV28 and TRBJ2-3; TRBD2 matches 8 bases. Germline CDR1 MDHEN, CDR2 SYDVKM. The CDR3 has 14 residues. V was clipped by 7 bases and J by 2 bases; unmatched bases: 5. CDR3 region: CASIVAGNTDTQYF. CDR3 coding DNA: TGTGCCAGCATTGTAGCGGGAAACACAGATACGCAGTATTTT.

This chain joins TRBV7-3 and TRBJ1-5, with D perhaps TRBD1 (5 bases). The length of the CDR3 is 18 residues. CDR1 is SGHTA and CDR2 is FQGTGA in the germline V gene. V shed 3 bases and J shed 7 bases, with 25 bases lying between them. The CDR3 spells CASSFNSLAPGIGQPQHF. CDR3 DNA sequence: TGTGCCAGCAGCTTTAACTCACTCGCACCAGGGATAGGCCAGCCCCAGCATTTT.

This clone showed up just once. This CDR3 is CASSLETGSRDGDTIYF. The CDR3 DNA follows: TGTGCCAGCAGCTTAGAGACAGGGTCCCGCGACGGGGACACCATATATTTT. The J gene is TRBJ1-3, the V gene TRBV7-8; 7 positions match TRBD1. The junction had 14 bases not matched to a gene; V was cut back by 1 base and J by 8 bases. The CDR3 is made up of 17 amino acids. The germline V gene encodes CDR1 SGHVS and CDR2 FQNEAQ.